These 29 T cell receptor beta chains were all obtained from the same sample, sequenced in a study of blood T cell repertoires in COVID-19. The protocol was immunoSEQ multiplex PCR, while the TCRdb copy is restricted to in-frame clones and leaves out a portion. The repertoire holds about 130,000 clones, with 70% to 85% as singletons. Material for sequencing was peripheral blood. The receptor set was obtained from a woman aged 60-75 years with acute or convalescent COVID-19.

The chain has TRBV18 and TRBJ2-3; D might be TRBD2 (5 bases). V lost 5 bases and J 9 bases, leaving 12 bases between the germline ends. The germline V gene encodes CDR1 KGHSH and CDR2 LQKENI. The CDR3 is 12 residues long. CDR3 sequence reads: CASSSGDGTQYF. The CDR3 region has the DNA TGTGCCAGCTCATCCGGGGATGGGACGCAGTATTTT.

The genes are TRBV12-5 and TRBJ1-2, with D perhaps matching TRBD1 (6 bases). Germline values: CDR1 LGHNT, CDR2 FRNRAP. This CDR3 has 15 amino acids. V was cut by 5 bases and J by 3 bases, with 16 bases left in between. In DNA form, the CDR3 reads TGTGCTAGTGGTGGGGGCCGGGGGGGACACTATGGCTACACCTTC. Translating gives CASGGGRGGHYGYTF.

This chain uses TRBV27 with TRBJ1-4; 7 nucleotides match TRBD1. Trimming took 6 bases from V and 6 from J; bases not matched to a gene: 7. The CDR3 totals 14 residues. Germline V gene data show CDR1 as MNHEY and CDR2 as SMNVEV (reference sequence). The CDR3 sequence: CASRAGTVDEKLFF. The CDR3 nucleotides are TGTGCCAGCAGAGCCGGGACAGTTGATGAAAAACTGTTTTTT.

This clone occurred once. The germline gene is not matched at one end of the junction; a read error may be the cause. This chain uses TRBV7-9 with TRBJ2-3, with D unresolved. This CDR3 is 12 amino acids long. Germline V gene lookup returns CDR1 SEHNR and CDR2 FQNEAQ (reference sequence). As DNA, the CDR3 is TGTGCCAGCAGCTTAGACCCAAAAAACAACGTTTTT. It translates to CASSLDPKNNVF.

V usage is TRBV5-1 and J usage is TRBJ1-4; 7 nucleotides agree with TRBD1. The CDR3 extends over 16 amino acids. V lost 3 bases and J lost 8; bases outside the gene matches: 13. Germline-derived CDR1 and CDR2 are SGHRS and YFSETQ. The CDR3 reads CASSSSLGGTQEKLFF. CDR3 DNA: TGCGCCAGCAGCTCGTCTCTAGGGGGCACACAGGAAAAACTGTTTTTT.

The chain recombines TRBV2 with TRBJ1-1; 8 positions agree with TRBD1. Germline CDR1 SNHLY, CDR2 FYNNEI. The CDR3 has 13 residues. J was trimmed by 4 bases and V by 10 bases; bases with no gene match: 8. CDR3 sequence (DNA): TGTGCCAACCTATTCGACAGGGGCACTGAAGCTTTCTTT. Its protein product is CANLFDRGTEAFF.

This rearrangement joins TRBV5-1 to TRBJ2-3, with 15 positions matching TRBD2. This CDR3 contains 17 residues. J gave up 2 bases and V 3 bases, and 4 bases lay outside the gene matches. Germline CDR1 reads SGHRS; CDR2 reads YFSETQ. The CDR3 DNA reads TGCGCCAGCAGCTCGCGGACTAGCGGGGGGGACACAGATACGCAGTATTTT. This gives the protein CASSSRTSGGDTDTQYF.

This chain uses TRBV7-9 with TRBJ1-1; D remains ambiguous. The germline V gene encodes CDR1 SEHNR and CDR2 FQNEAQ (reference sequence). The CDR3 loop spans 12 amino acids. Trimming removed 3 bases from V and 3 bases from J, with 5 bases in between. Written as DNA, the CDR3 is TGTGCCAGCAGCTTCCGAGACACTGAAGCTTTCTTT. This translates into CASSFRDTEAFF.

CDR3 sequence reads: CASSEDIYPGLAGGTGELFF. CDR3 DNA: TGTGCCAGCAGCGAAGACATATACCCGGGACTAGCGGGGGGCACCGGGGAGCTGTTTTTT. The chain couples TRBV9 to TRBJ2-2; TRBD2 matches 15 bases. Germline CDR1 SGDLS, CDR2 YYNGEE. CDR3 length equals 20 residues. Trimming removed 3 bases from V and 4 bases from J; junction bases left unmatched: 13.

The chain joins TRBV19 to TRBJ2-5, with TRBD1 as a possible D gene (7 bases). Germline values: CDR1 LNHDA, CDR2 SQIVND (reference sequence). With 0 bases removed from V and 5 bases from J, the gap between germline ends came to 16 bases. CDR3 length: 16 residues. CDR3 DNA sequence: TGTGCCAGTAGTATAGATCGCGGAGGGGGCAGGGAGACCCAGTACTTC. Translation: CASSIDRGGGRETQYF.

CDR3 sequence: CASSQTGSGANVLTF. CDR3 DNA: TGCGCCAGCAGCCAAACAGGCTCTGGGGCCAACGTCCTGACTTTC. The chain uses TRBV4-1 and TRBJ2-6; D possibly corresponds to TRBD1 (5 bases). CDR3 length: 15 amino acids. V was trimmed by 2 bases and J by 0 bases, leaving 5 bases between them. Germline loops: CDR1 MGHRA, CDR2 YSYEKL.

The V gene is TRBV30, the J gene TRBJ1-1; 10 bases line up with TRBD1. V was clipped by 7 bases and J by 3 bases; unmatched bases: 20. There are 18 residues in the CDR3. Germline CDR1 reads GTSNPN; CDR2 reads SVGIG (reference sequence). This CDR3 is CASSRPPRLGTGDTEAFF. The DNA of the CDR3 is TGTGCCTCATCTAGACCCCCCCGCTTAGGGACAGGGGACACTGAAGCTTTCTTT.

This chain uses TRBV11-3 with TRBJ2-3, with 11 positions matching TRBD2. Germline CDR1 reads SGHNT; CDR2 reads YENEEA. V gave up 6 bases and J gave up 3 bases; unmatched junction bases: 5. This CDR3 region has 15 residues. The CDR3: CASSFTSGGTDTQYF. The CDR3 DNA sequence: TGTGCCAGCAGTTTTACTAGCGGGGGAACAGATACGCAGTATTTT.

This clone was observed a single time. The V call is TRBV5-4, the J call TRBJ1-1; 10 bases are a match to TRBD1. V dropped 1 base and J dropped 5; count of bases not matched to a gene: 5. This CDR3 region has 15 residues. Germline V gives CDR1 SGHNT, CDR2 YYREEE (reference sequence). The CDR3 loop reads CASSLRQGARTEAFF. CDR3 DNA sequence: TGTGCCAGCAGCTTGCGACAGGGGGCGCGGACTGAAGCTTTCTTT.

The chain carries TRBV5-5 and TRBJ2-2; 7 positions match TRBD1. The length of the CDR3 is 15 residues. The V gene's germline CDR1 is SGHKS and CDR2 YYEKEE (reference sequence). J gave up 7 bases and V 6 bases, and 12 bases lay outside the gene matches. The CDR3 region is CASTSDRVAGGELFF. CDR3 nucleotides: TGTGCCAGCACATCAGACAGGGTTGCGGGCGGGGAGCTGTTTTTT.

This clone was seen only once. The chain recombines TRBV5-6 with TRBJ1-3; possible D gene TRBD1, 6 bases. CDR1 and CDR2 from the germline V gene are SGHDT and YYEEEE. Trimming cost V 0 bases and J 4 bases, with 8 bases left between them. The CDR3 extends over 14 amino acids. The CDR3 DNA sequence: TGTGCCAGCAGCTTGGCAGGGGTAGGAAACACCATATATTTT. It translates to CASSLAGVGNTIYF.

V usage is TRBV5-8 and J usage is TRBJ2-7; maybe TRBD2 (5 bases). CDR3 length: 12 amino acids. CDR1 is SGHTS, CDR2 YDEGEE, per germline. Trimming shortened V by 3 bases and J by 7 bases, and 11 bases separated the two germline ends. DNA of the CDR3: TGTGCCAGCAGCTCCCGCCCGGGGGAGCAGTACGTC. Translating it yields CASSSRPGEQYV.

V gene TRBV19 combines with J gene TRBJ2-5; 12 bases agree with TRBD2. The germline V gene encodes CDR1 LNHDA and CDR2 SQIVND (reference sequence). Unmatched junction bases numbered 7, after V lost 7 bases and J lost 4 bases. The CDR3 loop spans 15 amino acids. The CDR3 sequence: CASKASGGAGETQYF. CDR3 bases: TGTGCCAGTAAGGCTAGCGGGGGGGCCGGAGAGACCCAGTACTTC.

V and J are TRBV3-1 (or the pseudogene TRBV3-2) and TRBJ1-5; perhaps TRBD1 as D (6 bases). This CDR3 contains 14 residues. Trimming left V 4 bases short and J 7 bases short, with 14 bases between. Per germline, CDR1 LGHDT and CDR2 YNNKEL (reference sequence). The CDR3 spells CASSPTGLRQPQHF. The DNA of the CDR3 is TGTGCCAGCAGCCCAACAGGGCTTCGACAGCCCCAGCATTTT.

The genes are TRBV10-3 and TRBJ1-5, with 7 bases identical to TRBD1. Germline V gene sequence: CDR1 ENHRY, CDR2 SYGVKD. This CDR3 contains 15 residues. The V and J ends lost 2 bases and 9 bases, in that order; junction bases with no gene match: 10. The CDR3 coding sequence is TGTGCCATCAGTGAGAATACAGGGCAGGGGGGGCCCCAGCATTTT. It is translated as CAISENTGQGGPQHF.

V is TRBV2 and J is TRBJ1-1; TRBD1 might be the D (6 bases). Germline V lookup: CDR1 SNHLY, CDR2 FYNNEI. The CDR3 runs 12 residues. V dropped 9 bases and J dropped 5 bases, with 13 bases sitting between them. The CDR3 sequence: CASSTGGTEAFF. The CDR3 DNA is TGTGCCAGTTCGACAGGAGGAACTGAAGCTTTCTTT.

J is TRBJ1-1 and V is TRBV27; D is uncertain. The V and J ends lost 6 bases and 4 bases respectively, with 12 bases between them. This CDR3 has 13 residues. The germline CDR1 and CDR2 sequences are MNHEY and SMNVEV (reference sequence). This chain's CDR3 is CASRRGFGTEAFF. The CDR3 nucleotides read TGTGCCAGCAGGAGAGGGTTCGGCACTGAAGCTTTCTTT.

The V gene is TRBV27, the J gene TRBJ1-1; 9 bases fit TRBD1. Germline loops: CDR1 MNHEY, CDR2 SMNVEV (reference sequence). The CDR3 totals 15 residues. V shed 6 bases, J shed 3 bases, and the junction held 8 bases outside the gene matches. CDR3 bases: TGTGCCAGCAGGCCCCCGGGACAGGGAGACACTGAAGCTTTCTTT. Protein product: CASRPPGQGDTEAFF.

With regard to this clone: Other DNA variants within this sample encode the same CDR3. J is TRBJ1-1 and V is TRBV6-5, with a weak D call TRBD1 (5 bases). Germline V lookup: CDR1 MNHEY, CDR2 SVGAGI. The CDR3 totals 14 residues. The V and J ends lost 2 bases and 0 bases respectively, with 7 bases between them. In DNA, the CDR3 is TGTGCCAGCAGTTACCAGGGTCTGAACACTGAAGCTTTCTTT. Translating gives CASSYQGLNTEAFF.

This chain joins TRBV27 and TRBJ1-6; perhaps TRBD1 as D (6 bases). From germline, CDR1 is MNHEY and CDR2 SMNVEV (reference sequence). V lost 6 bases to trimming and J lost 9 bases, with 18 bases between them. This CDR3 region has 15 residues. CDR3 loop: CASSPLQGFGSPLHF. The DNA for the CDR3 is TGTGCCAGCAGCCCCCTACAGGGTTTCGGTTCACCCCTCCACTTT.

The chain links TRBV14 to TRBJ1-6, with D tentatively TRBD1 (5 bases). V gave up 4 bases and J gave up 10 bases, with 14 bases separating them. The CDR3 is 14 residues long. The germline CDR1 and CDR2 sequences are SGHDN and FVKESK. In nucleotides, the CDR3 is TGTGCCAGCAGCCCTGGCGGGGCCCAGTCACCCCTCCACTTT. Amino acids: CASSPGGAQSPLHF.

The chain recombines TRBV12-3 or TRBV12-4 with TRBJ2-2; D not certain. V gave up 7 bases and J gave up 5 bases, with 11 bases separating them. The CDR3 is 13 residues long. CDR3 protein: CASIPTRTGELFF. The DNA for the CDR3 is TGTGCCAGCATTCCAACCAGAACCGGGGAGCTGTTTTTT.

The rearrangement joins TRBV30 to TRBJ1-1, with D possibly being TRBD1 (6 bases). The CDR3 sequence is 16 residues long. Germline CDR1 GTSNPN, CDR2 SVGIG (reference sequence). V gave up 6 bases and J gave up 0 bases, with 20 bases separating them. The CDR3 sequence is CACKGGAGYMNTEAFF. CDR3 sequence (DNA): TGTGCCTGCAAGGGGGGGGCGGGTTACATGAACACTGAAGCTTTCTTT.

The CDR3 spells CASSFHGTSGYNEQFF. The DNA of the CDR3 is TGTGCCAGCAGCTTCCATGGGACTAGCGGCTACAATGAGCAGTTCTTC. The V gene is TRBV7-9, the J gene TRBJ2-1; TRBD2 matches at 11 bases. CDR3 length: 16 residues. The germline V gene has CDR1 SEHNR and CDR2 FQNEAQ (reference sequence). V trimming: 3 bases; J trimming: 3 bases; junction bases outside the gene matches: 4.